This TCR beta chain was obtained from a study of blood T cell repertoires in COVID-19 (dated by TCRdb to 2018 to 2020). Broadly, across the study: Samples from collaborators originated in the United States, Italy and Spain and spanned both the acute and convalescent phases of COVID-19. The material from the prospective study consisted of cDNA or gDNA derived from T cells, B-cell-depleted T cells, or PBMCs. The dataset comprised deeply sampled blood TCRbeta repertoires from subjects exposed to, actively infected with, or recovered from COVID-19. The repertoires were released in a freely available public database intended as a resource for research on the immune response to SARS-CoV-2. The samples were drawn from two sources: the first 160 participants of the ongoing ImmuneRACE study, and some 1,300 subjects contributed by 6 global collaborators. Sample metadata almost always included a de-identified subject ID, COVID-19 status, age in years and sex. Where HLA class I and class II types were available, the types were taken from metadata supplied by the sample provider, not from assay-based typing. The study at large found these results: The amount of clinical and demographic metadata varied by source and participant and was provided uncurated.

TCRbeta CDR3 regions were amplified from genomic DNA using the immunoSEQ Assay, a bias-controlled multiplex PCR. In the paper's pipeline: The number of nucleated cells in each sample was estimated from the amplification of reference gene primers within the assay. Sequence reads were collapsed and filtered to measure the absolute abundance of every unique TCRbeta CDR3 rearrangement. For each sample, productive Simpson clonality was calculated as the square root of Simpson's diversity index across productive rearrangements. This immuneACCESS table, as held by TCRdb, lists in-frame sequences with V and J called but not all clones. Of the missing ones, under half trace to an unresolved V gene in checked studies; the others have no known cause. That table furnishes V, J and clone size, whereas the DNA furnished D and trimming. The table for this sample lists around 170,000 clones; approximately 86% of them were counted only once. The ten largest clones capture 0.45% to 0.6% of the sample.

In Seattle, one collaborating source enrolled patients while the infection was active and tracked those patients longitudinally over the course of disease. The collaborating institutions used their own protocols to collect whole blood in K2EDTA tubes. For TCRbeta analysis, collaborators shipped samples as frozen whole blood, isolated PBMCs, or DNA extracted from either of those sample types. This clone was seen a handful of times. Its specific antigen is unknown. No clone much larger than this one lies a single base away; base qualities are absent. The CDR3, from cysteine to phenylalanine, totals 11 residues. This entry keeps only the CDR3 DNA: 33 bases, framed from base 1. Based on the germline V gene, the CDR1 and CDR2 sequences are SGDLS and YYNGEE. The junction carries 7 bases between V and J, which are trimmed by 3 bases and 7 bases respectively.

The origin of this receptor is a man in his fifties or sixties with COVID-19, enrolled during active disease. The sequenced sample was peripheral blood. The chain uses TRBV9 and TRBJ1-2; TRBD1 might be the D gene, on 6 matching bases. The DNA is TGTGCCAGCAGCGGCAGGGGTGGCTACACCTTC. This yields the protein CASSGRGGYTF.